This is a list of T cell receptor beta chains from one sample in a study of blood T cell repertoires in COVID-19. Profiling relied on immunoSEQ multiplex PCR, and the TCRdb table lists in-frame clones only, not all of them. The table shows approximately 120,000 clones, with around 70% occurring only once. The sample was peripheral blood. These receptors were taken from an elderly man with COVID-19, enrolled during active disease. The CDR3 runs from the conserved cysteine through the conserved F or W. A D gene is named only where the DNA matches it firmly. Clone sizes are given selectively: once, few, many, or a class where the clone is expanded.

TRBD1	TRBV5-4	TRBJ1-2	once	TGTGCCAGCAGCTTGGGGCAGGGACAGAACTATGGCTACACCTTC	CASSLGQGQNYGYTF
NA	TRBV3-1/TRBV3-2	TRBJ2-1	NA	TGTGCCAGCAGCCATACTCACCCCCGGTCACTCCGTTACAATGAGCAGTTCTTC	CASSHTHPRSLRYNEQFF
TRBD2	TRBV19	TRBJ2-7	NA	TGTGCCAGTAGAGGGACTAGCGGGATGTACGAGCAGTACTTC	CASRGTSGMYEQYF
NA	TRBV11-2	TRBJ1-1	NA	TGTGCCAGCAGCTTAGCCAGGGGAAAAACTGAAGCTTTCTTT	CASSLARGKTEAFF
NA	TRBV18	TRBJ1-1	few	TGTGCCAGCTCAGGTTTAGGAGACGGGGGGGCTGAAGCTTTCTTT	CASSGLGDGGAEAFF
TRBD2	TRBV5-6	TRBJ2-3	NA	TGTGCCAGCAGCTTGGTACGCCTAGCGGGGACAGATACGCAGTATTTT	CASSLVRLAGTDTQYF
NA	TRBV5-5	TRBJ2-1	NA	TGTGCCAGCAGCTTGGTTGCGGTCTCCTACAATGAGCAGTTCTTC	CASSLVAVSYNEQFF
NA	TRBV29-1	TRBJ2-3	NA	TGCAGCGTCTCCGAACAGGGTCCGCAGTATTTT	CSVSEQGPQYF
TRBD1	TRBV18	TRBJ2-1	NA	TGTGCCAGCTCACCACCTACCGGGACAGGGGCCTACAATGAGCAGTTCTTC	CASSPPTGTGAYNEQFF
TRBD2	TRBV19	TRBJ2-7	NA	TGTGCCAGTAGTTCCTCCGGGACTAGCGGGAGGTACGAGCAGTACTTC	CASSSSGTSGRYEQYF
NA	TRBV24-1	TRBJ2-3	NA	TGTGCCACCAGTGATTTGGGGCAGGCCACTAGCACAGATACGCAGTATTTT	CATSDLGQATSTDTQYF
NA	TRBV18	TRBJ2-5	NA	TGTGCCAGCTCACCATTGGGGATAGCGGCTGGTCCGGGGACCCAGTACTTC	CASSPLGIAAGPGTQYF
TRBD2	TRBV7-3	TRBJ2-1	NA	TGTGCCAGCAGTCCCGGGACTAGCGCGGACAATGAGCAGTTCTTC	CASSPGTSADNEQFF
TRBD2	TRBV5-1	TRBJ2-1	once	TGCGCCAGCAGCCCAACTAGCGGGAGGCTTCATGAGCAGTTCTTC	CASSPTSGRLHEQFF
TRBD1	TRBV18	TRBJ1-2	NA	TGTACCAGCTCGCGGGACAGGGGGCGAGATGGCTACACCTTC	CTSSRDRGRDGYTF
NA	TRBV6-5	TRBJ1-2	NA	TGTGCCAGCAGTTACGGACAGTCGGCGGACTATGGCTACACCTTC	CASSYGQSADYGYTF
TRBD1	TRBV15	TRBJ2-2	NA	TGTGCCACCAGCAGACCCGGGACAGGGGGTGGAGAACTGTTTTTT	CATSRPGTGGGELFF
NA	TRBV19	TRBJ2-3	NA	TGTGCCAGTAGAAGTGGGGCAGTTAGCACAGATACGCAGTATTTT	CASRSGAVSTDTQYF
NA	TRBV12-3/TRBV12-4	TRBJ1-2	NA	TGTGCCAGCAGTCCCAGTTTGTACTATGGCTACACCTTC	CASSPSLYYGYTF
NA	TRBV6-6	TRBJ1-2	NA	TGTGCCAGCAGTTTACGCAGGGACTATGGCTACACCTTC	CASSLRRDYGYTF
NA	TRBV6-5	TRBJ1-3	NA	TGTGCCAGCCTACAGAAAAGAAACACCATATATTTT	CASLQKRNTIYF
NA	TRBV5-5	TRBJ2-3	NA	TGTGCCAGCAGCCCCTCTGTGACGGGAGATACGCAGTATTTT	CASSPSVTGDTQYF
NA	TRBV5-1	TRBJ1-1	NA	TGCGCCAGCAGCCCAGGGGACATTCGTGAAGCTTTCTTT	CASSPGDIREAFF
NA	TRBV28	TRBJ2-4	NA	TGTGCCAGCAGCACCGGGACTCAAAACATTCAGTACTTC	CASSTGTQNIQYF
NA	TRBV4-1	TRBJ2-2	NA	TGCGCCAGCAGCCAAGAAAACAGGGTGAACACCGGGGAGCTGTTTTTT	CASSQENRVNTGELFF
NA	TRBV19	TRBJ1-4	few	TGTGCCAGTAGTACCCTCCTCAGTGGACATAATGAAAAACTGTTTTTT	CASSTLLSGHNEKLFF
TRBD1	TRBV28	TRBJ2-3	NA	TGTGCCAGCAGTTACGGACAGGGGGCAGATACGCAGTATTTT	CASSYGQGADTQYF
NA	TRBV6-9	TRBJ1-4	NA	TGTGCCAGCAATCCCGACAGCACACGTAATGAAAAACTGTTTTTT	CASNPDSTRNEKLFF
TRBD1	TRBV7-9	TRBJ2-1	NA	TGTGCCAGCAGCGACCGACAGGGGTACAATGAGCAGTTCTTC	CASSDRQGYNEQFF
NA	TRBV6-5	TRBJ2-3	NA	TGTGCCAGCACTATTTCGCGGAGCACAGATACGCAGTATTTT	CASTISRSTDTQYF
NA	TRBV7-2	TRBJ1-5	NA	TGTGCCAGCAGCCGCGGATCGAGCAATCAGCCCCAGCATTTT	CASSRGSSNQPQHF
NA	TRBV7-6	TRBJ2-7	NA	TGTGCCAGCAGCCCATTATGGCAGGACTCCTACGAGCAGTACTTC	CASSPLWQDSYEQYF
NA	TRBV6-5	TRBJ2-1	NA	TGTGCCAGCAGTTATGATGAAGGGGGCTCCTACAATGAGCAGTTCTTC	CASSYDEGGSYNEQFF
NA	TRBV9	TRBJ2-5	NA	TGTGCCAGCAGCCCGCGTTACTCACAGGAGACCCAGTACTTC	CASSPRYSQETQYF
NA	TRBV28	TRBJ1-5	NA	TGTGCCAGCAGTTACCTATTACAGGGTGAAGATCAGCCCCAGCATTTT	CASSYLLQGEDQPQHF
TRBD2	TRBV14	TRBJ2-1	NA	TGTGCCAGCAGCCAACAACTAGCGGGAGTCGGTGAGCAGTTCTTC	CASSQQLAGVGEQFF
TRBD2	TRBV2	TRBJ2-3	NA	TGTGCCAGCAGTGAATTTTGGACTAGCGGCACAGATACGCAGTATTTT	CASSEFWTSGTDTQYF
NA	TRBV5-1	TRBJ2-1	NA	TGCGCCAGCAGCTTGGATGGTAGCGGCAATGAGCAGTTCTTC	CASSLDGSGNEQFF